This TCR beta chain was observed in a study of graft-versus-host responses after intestinal transplantation. Study information: Transplants given to recipients were multivisceral, liver-intestinal, or isolated intestinal. Induction with anti-thymocyte globulin, then tacrolimus and steroids for about 3 years, was given to all recipients.

Clones were sequenced by immunoSEQ multiplex PCR, and TCRdb holds only the in-frame ones, with some missing. The repertoire holds some 87,000 clones, with 85% to 95% as singletons. CDR3 length: 14 amino acids. With 5 bases clipped from V and 7 bases from J, the junction kept 5 bases outside the gene matches. CDR1 and CDR2 from the germline V gene are SGHTA and FQGTGA. Concerning this clone: The antigen is not known.

Study observations and caveats: Subjects displaying graft-donor T cell macrochimerism possessed elevated graft-versus-host to host-versus-graft clonal ratios inside allografts. GvH clone levels peaked in circulation, and this peak was associated with early post-transplant HvG declines.

This rearrangement joins TRBV7-3 to TRBJ1-6, with 7 nucleotides matching TRBD1. This TCR was recovered from a human donor who was the organ donor for an intestinal transplant. Sequences were derived from unstimulated CD8+ T cells sorted from spleen or lymph node cells, sampled before transplant. Written as DNA, the CDR3 is TGTGCCAGCAGCGCTGGACAGGTCAATTCACCCCTCCACTTT. Residues: CASSAGQVNSPLHF.